This is a list of T cell receptor beta chains from one sample in a study of beta chain features in type 1 diabetes. Some clones are missing from TCRdb's copy, which holds only in-frame ones; the method was immunoSEQ multiplex PCR. Of more than 150,000 clones detected, around an eighth appear once; the ten largest clones hold about 0.58%. The material sequenced was central memory CD4+ T cells from blood. These receptors were taken from a woman younger than 30 in good health. CDR3s leave out the opening cysteine and the closing phenylalanine or tryptophan.

CDR3	J	V
ASGGATQNQPQH	TRBJ1-5	TRBV28
ASSPLQGSGTDTQY	TRBJ2-3	TRBV11-1
ASRAGQGNYGYT	TRBJ1-2	TRBV6-6
ASSVAQGADTQY	TRBJ2-3	TRBV9
ASEIRPLVTGREQY	TRBJ2-7	TRBV27
ASSGQNHRVANYGYT	TRBJ1-2	TRBV7-2
ASSDRGQTEAF	TRBJ1-1	TRBV2
ASSSGTGGTDTQY	TRBJ2-3	TRBV7-7
ASSEAPFGSEAF	TRBJ1-1	TRBV2
ASSRTGGLAYEQY	TRBJ2-7	TRBV27
AWSSWDRGTEAF	TRBJ1-1	TRBV30
ASTRQGDTEAF	TRBJ1-1	TRBV6-5
ASSVGVRQGQETQY	TRBJ2-5	TRBV9
ASSFQGNYGYT	TRBJ1-2	TRBV5-6
ASSPGTLTNYGYT	TRBJ1-2	TRBV18
ASSLTTGGTGELF	TRBJ2-2	TRBV4-2
ASRPAGGIEQF	TRBJ2-1	TRBV7-9
AWTPGTDTQY	TRBJ2-3	TRBV30
AWSRYEAF	TRBJ1-1	TRBV30
ATSRDRRVRPYNEQF	TRBJ2-1	TRBV15
AWRDDRVEKLF	TRBJ1-4	TRBV30
ASSQGTYTEAF	TRBJ1-1	TRBV14
ASSQDWPSGTHSYNEQF	TRBJ2-1	TRBV4-3
ASSQGRSLLNEQF	TRBJ2-1	TRBV4-3
ASSLASGPAYNEQF	TRBJ2-1	TRBV7-9
AVTSTDTQY	TRBJ2-3	TRBV10-3
ASSLVRRGGEQF	TRBJ2-1	TRBV5-6
ASSLSGTGGQPQH	TRBJ1-5	TRBV4-3
ASSGGETGTAKNIQY	TRBJ2-4	TRBV6-1
ASSRPGGAYGYT	TRBJ1-2	TRBV28
ASSQATSGANVLT	TRBJ2-6	TRBV4-1
ASSLVLRETQY	TRBJ2-5	TRBV11-2
ASSQDGSGYQETQY	TRBJ2-5	TRBV7-9
ASSPGGTSGSRNEQY	TRBJ2-7	TRBV7-9
AWSSQGLAPSGYEQY	TRBJ2-7	TRBV30
ASSTGLAGGFTQGTQY	TRBJ2-5	TRBV19
ASSPITTGELF	TRBJ2-2	TRBV5-1
ASSQPPRDMYVYTQY	TRBJ2-3	TRBV4-2
ASISGGAASTDTQY	TRBJ2-3	TRBV6-6
ASSVEGLSDTQY	TRBJ2-3	TRBV9
ASSLGQTGANVLT	TRBJ2-6	TRBV4-2
ASSLGDRDSETQY	TRBJ2-5	TRBV7-2
ASSNRVGANYGYT	TRBJ1-2	TRBV6-6
ASSYRGSGYTDTQY	TRBJ2-3	TRBV5-8
ATSRGFGGERDETQY	TRBJ2-5	TRBV15
ASKRGGTMNTEAF	TRBJ1-1	TRBV30
SVRQGSTNEKLF	TRBJ1-4	TRBV29-1
ASSFYRGRTDTQY	TRBJ2-3	TRBV27
ASSGDRAGANVLT	TRBJ2-6	TRBV2
ASSLGTSGSTDTQY	TRBJ2-3	TRBV7-9
ASSQGNPFGYEQY	TRBJ2-7	TRBV7-2
ASSREGWTYGYT	TRBJ1-2	TRBV5-1
ASSLSGRRHEQF	TRBJ2-1	TRBV14